These T cell receptor beta chains were read from a single sample in a study of blood T cell repertoires in COVID-19. Profiled with immunoSEQ multiplex PCR; TCRdb holds only in-frame clones, not every one. The table includes roughly 150,000 clones, around 87% detected once. What was sequenced was peripheral blood. The source is a woman aged 40 to 50 with acute or convalescent COVID-19. Both conserved end residues are part of each CDR3. The D gene is left open where the match is weak. The size entry is marked missing in some rows and otherwise reads once, few, many or a size class.

>TRBJ2-5|NA|NA|TRBV5-1
TGCGCCAGCAGCGCAGGGGGGGAGACCCAGTACTTC
CASSAGGETQYF
>TRBJ2-7|NA|NA|TRBV5-6
TGTGCCAGCAGCTTGGAAGGGGGGGCCTACGAGCAGTACTTC
CASSLEGGAYEQYF
>TRBJ1-1|NA|NA|TRBV3-1/TRBV3-2
TGTGCCAGCAGCCAAGAGCCAGGGCTGAACACTGAAGCTTTCTTT
CASSQEPGLNTEAFF
>TRBJ2-5|NA|NA|TRBV23-1
TGCGCCAGCAGTCAATCGTTCAGGCAGGAGACCCAGTACTTC
CASSQSFRQETQYF
>TRBJ1-1|NA|NA|TRBV6-6
TGTGCCAACACCTCCCCTGTGGACACTGAAGCTTTCTTT
CANTSPVDTEAFF
>TRBJ2-1|NA|NA|TRBV21-1
TGTGCCAGCAGCATTCGGGGAGGCGCTGAGCAGTTCTTC
CASSIRGGAEQFF
>TRBJ2-7|NA|TRBD1|TRBV5-1
TGCGCCAGCAGCACCGACAGGGTAGGCTACGAGCAGTACTTC
CASSTDRVGYEQYF
>TRBJ2-7|NA|TRBD2|TRBV30
TGTGCCTGGAACGAATGGGCGGGAGGGGGTTACGAGCAGTACTTC
CAWNEWAGGGYEQYF
>TRBJ2-7|NA|NA|TRBV6-1
TGTGCCAGCAGTGAAGCAGGGGCGGCGTACGAGCAGTACTTC
CASSEAGAAYEQYF
>TRBJ1-1|NA|NA|TRBV7-9
TGCTGTGAGAGGGACACTGAAGCTTTCTTT
CCERDTEAFF
>TRBJ2-5|NA|NA|TRBV19
TGTGCCAGTAGTCAGGGAGGGGGGTCCGGGACCCAGTACTTC
CASSQGGGSGTQYF
>TRBJ2-1|NA|TRBD2|TRBV3-1/TRBV3-2
TGTGCCAGCAGCCAAGGGACTAGCGGGAGGGCCCTAGGGTATGAGCAGTTCTTC
CASSQGTSGRALGYEQFF
>TRBJ2-7|few|NA|TRBV29-1
TGCAGCGTTGATGTACAGGGAAAGTACGAGCAGTACTTC
CSVDVQGKYEQYF
>TRBJ2-6|once|NA|TRBV7-2
TGTGCCAGCAGCTTAGACAGGTTCTCTGGGGCCAACGTCCTGACTTTC
CASSLDRFSGANVLTF
>TRBJ2-7|NA|TRBD2|TRBV9
TGTGCCAGCAGCGTAACGGGACTAAGCTCCTACGAGCAGTACTTC
CASSVTGLSSYEQYF
>TRBJ2-7|NA|TRBD1|TRBV6-6
TGTGCCAGCAGCCATAGACAGGGACACGAGCAGTACTTC
CASSHRQGHEQYF
>TRBJ2-7|once|TRBD1|TRBV5-1
TGCGCCAGCAGCGAGACAGGGTTAAGCTACGAGCAGTACTTC
CASSETGLSYEQYF
>TRBJ2-6|NA|TRBD1|TRBV5-1
TGCGCCAGCAGCAAACAGGGGACCCCTGGGGCCAACGTCCTGACTTTC
CASSKQGTPGANVLTF
>TRBJ2-4|NA|NA|TRBV5-6
TGTGCCAGCAGTGCCTTGGCGGAGGACGTTATAGCCAAAAACATTCAGTACTTC
CASSALAEDVIAKNIQYF